The rows below give T cell receptor beta chains drawn from one sample of a study of human T cells and chemical hapten exposure. MiXCR, run by TCRdb on the RACE reads, gives a single entry per CDR3 protein. The data show roughly 140,000 distinct CDR3 sequences, with 12% seen just once and about 1.4% held by the top ten. Here the sequenced sample was whole blood, taken in connection with sensitization to the hapten diphenylcyclopropenone (DPC). The source is a woman in her fifties or sixties with alopecia areata. Some clones in this sample may be carry-over from other donors' samples. The CDR3 runs from the conserved cysteine through the conserved F or W. Each record gives: CDR3 protein, V gene, CDR3 length, clone size. Size is omitted from some rows. Given values are once, few, many or a class for expanded clones.

CASRTSGTDTQYF,TRBV6-1,13,.
CASSLGTYQETQYF,TRBV27,14,.
CSARGVGGFDTQYF,TRBV20-1,14,.
CASSSYRGKPQHF,TRBV7-2,13,few
CSATRDQETQYF,TRBV20-1,12,few
CASSPLGSTDTQYF,TRBV5-1,14,few
CASSYTAEHF,TRBV5-8,10,few
CSAPSQGTGVHEQYF,TRBV20-1,15,.
CSAGNSGLPYNEQFF,TRBV20-1,15,few
CASSPTGNNQPQHF,TRBV12-3/TRBV12-4,14,many
CASSYLLNTGELFF,TRBV6-2/TRBV6-3,14,many
CASSIDPTSTYEQYF,TRBV19,15,few
CATETFLYGYTF,TRBV25-1,12,few
CASSHGHDSNQPQHF,TRBV9,15,.
CASSLVSGANTDTQYF,TRBV5-1,16,many